The 5 T cell receptor beta chains given below trace back to one sample, sequenced in a study of cytomegalovirus exposure and HLA in healthy donors. It was with 60 Vbeta and 13 Jbeta primers that the PCR ran. Sequenced by immunoSEQ multiplex PCR; TCRdb stores in-frame clones only, minus some. Found here are roughly 150,000 clones, around three quarters of them singletons; the top ten hold around 3.1%. Sequenced material: PBMCs. Receptor source: a man aged 40-50 years in good health and CMV-seronegative.

The genes are TRBV28 and TRBJ1-5; tentatively, D is TRBD1 (6 bases). Trimming removed 8 bases at V and 4 bases at J, with 18 bases between. Germline V gene lookup returns CDR1 MDHEN and CDR2 SYDVKM. The CDR3 contains 15 residues. The CDR3 DNA follows: TGTGCCAGCTATCCCGACAGGTCGCCTAATCAGCCCCAGCATTTT. This sequence encodes CASYPDRSPNQPQHF.

The chain uses TRBV10-3 and TRBJ2-1, with a weak D call TRBD2 (6 bases). The CDR3 totals 14 residues. Trimming removed 4 bases at V and 10 bases at J, with 17 bases between. Germline V gives CDR1 ENHRY, CDR2 SYGVKD. CDR3 in amino acids: CAISGPGTYGEQFF. The CDR3 DNA reads TGTGCCATCAGTGGTCCCGGGACTTATGGGGAGCAGTTCTTC.

This chain connects TRBV5-1 to TRBJ2-7; TRBD1 is a possible D gene (7 bases). Germline-derived CDR1 and CDR2 are SGHRS and YFSETQ. The CDR3 contains 14 residues. The ends were cut back, 3 bases at V and 5 bases at J, with 15 bases in the middle. DNA for the CDR3: TGCGCCAGCAGCTGGAACACAGGGGAGGACGAGCAGTACTTC. As protein: CASSWNTGEDEQYF.

The chain uses TRBV6-5 and TRBJ2-7; 13 bases line up with TRBD2. Germline-derived CDR1 and CDR2 are MNHEY and SVGAGI. The CDR3 contains 15 residues. Trimming at V came to 5 bases and at J to 4 bases, leaving 5 bases not matched to a gene. The CDR3 DNA reads TGTGCCAGCAGTAAAAAGGGACTAGCGGGATACGAGCAGTACTTC. This gives the protein CASSKKGLAGYEQYF.

The CDR3 DNA is TGTGGGGCCGGGACACAGGGTTTCTATGGCTACACCTTC. It yields the protein CGAGTQGFYGYTF. The V call is TRBV6-5, the J call TRBJ1-2; possibly TRBD1 for D (6 bases). This CDR3 is built from 13 residues. The germline gives CDR1 MNHEY, CDR2 SVGAGI.